Described below is a single TCR beta chain sequence and its context. This clonotype was recorded many times. Its specific antigen is unknown. No much larger clonotype is one base removed from it; base qualities were not supplied. This entry belongs to a study of read filtering for tumor transcriptome and immune sequencing (dated by TCRdb to the early 2020s). Broadly, across the study: The cohort consisted of some 16 male and around 15 female patients, with a mean age of roughly 70 years and an age range of about 40 to 85. By revised international staging, roughly 8 patients were R-ISS I, 16 were R-ISS II and roughly 7 were R-ISS III. After DNase treatment, whole-transcriptome libraries were prepared with the TruSeq RNA Access Library Prep Kit. TCR-region mapped reads per sample ranged from about 3.5 to 10.27 million with IR-seq versus only roughly 75 to 1273 with RNA-seq. The study compared TCR repertoires from targeted immune repertoire sequencing and bulk whole-transcriptome sequencing run on the same bone marrow samples. As a main aim, a read-filtering strategy for immune repertoire data was addressed, with the specific question being whether clonotypes supported by a single read should be removed. Results the study describes overall, beyond this receptor: The correlation between IR-seq and RNA-seq shared clonotype proportions was increased by removal of single-read clonotypes. Compared with RNA-seq, IR-seq captured clonotypes at much greater depth and more reliably, and a smaller IR-seq throughput was enough to identify most of the shared clonotypes. In IR-seq, around 85% of clonotypes but about 3.5% of total reads were represented by single-read clonotypes, whereas in RNA-seq, about 75% of clonotypes and approximately 45% of reads were represented by single-read clonotypes. The sorted CD138-negative fraction was not purified T cells but a mixed bone marrow immune population.

The trim is 0 bases for V and 2 bases for J, with a gap of 11 bases between the germline ends. Per the germline V gene, SGHRS is the CDR1 and YFSETQ is the CDR2. Reading from cysteine to phenylalanine, the CDR3 counts 15 amino acids. Solely the CDR3 DNA is kept, with 45 bases framed from the first base. TCR libraries were constructed from 350 to 400 ng RNA using the Immunoverse kit, and molecular barcoded adaptors covering alpha/delta and beta/gamma chains were employed. TCR library preparation used the same RNA that was used for transcriptome sequencing. Sequencing of TCR libraries was carried out on an Illumina HiSeq 4000 with 2 x 150 cycles. In the original analysis: Using MiXCR, which included quality filtering and error correction, TCR reads were aligned to human V, D, J and C references and then assembled into CDR3 clonotypes. The tcR package in R was used for analysis of clonotype counts and gene usage diversity. Raw mapping reads were checked after the RNA-seq reads had been mapped by STAR aligner version 2.5.3a onto the human GRCh37 genome. To test how sequencing depth affected the clonotypes detected, IR-seq fastq files were randomly downsampled with Seqtk 1.3. The public reads were reanalyzed by TCRdb: fastp trimming at Q25, MiXCR alignment, in-frame beta chains only. Rows merge per CDR3 protein into single entries with the most common DNA and genes. The V and J calls, along with clone size, are taken from TCRdb and not from the paper's own processing. The table for this sample lists about 130,000 distinct CDR3 sequences; roughly 13% of them were counted only once. The top ten hold approximately 11% of the sample.

Bone marrow was sampled from every patient at the time of active disease. Isolation of bone marrow mononuclear cells was performed by Ficoll-Hypaque density gradient centrifugation. Myeloma plasma cells were removed and CD138-negative cells were collected by negative selection after labeling with CD138 magnetic microbeads on a MACS separator. The purity of the isolated cells was checked by flow cytometry with CD138 antibodies on an Attune NxT. TRIzol reagent was used to extract total RNA, which was then quantified with a NanoDrop spectrophotometer. Paired RNA-seq and IR-seq were performed on each patient's CD138-negative bone marrow sample.

Rearrangement joined TRBV5-1 to TRBJ2-5, with TRBD1 tentatively as D gene (6 bases match). The sample comprised a population of CD138-negative cells sorted from bone marrow. In the paper's terms, the cell subset or site label means: bone marrow mononuclear cells depleted of CD138+ plasma/myeloma cells by negative magnetic selection. This TCR derives from a donor at least 40 years old with multiple myeloma. The CDR3 region: CASSLVQGIQETQYF. The nucleotide sequence is given as TGCGCCAGCAGCTTGGTGCAGGGGATACAAGAGACCCAGTACTTC.